The rows below give T cell receptor beta chains drawn from one sample of a study of T cells in Graves' hyperthyroidism and ophthalmopathy. TCRdb re-called the multiplex PCR reads through MiXCR, storing one row per CDR3 protein. This table holds about 590,000 distinct CDR3 sequences, over 12% found once. Sequenced: blood. The receptor set was obtained from a woman aged 18-29 years with Graves' ophthalmopathy. CDR3s include the opening cysteine and the closing phenylalanine or tryptophan. D genes are given only for firm matches. Size values are once, few and many counts, or a class for expanded clones, and some rows have none.

V	D	J	size	DNA	CDR3
TRBV2	TRBD1	TRBJ1-1	NA	TGTGCCAGCAAGGGGACAGGGAGGGTCATGAGGAACACTGAAGCTTTCTTT	CASKGTGRVMRNTEAFF
TRBV7-9	NA	TRBJ2-7	medium-sized	TGTGCCAGCAGCTCTACTTCGGGTCCCCTCTCCTACGAGCAGTACTTC	CASSSTSGPLSYEQYF
TRBV3-1	TRBD1	TRBJ1-2	few	TGTGCCAGCAGCCCCTGGGACAGGGGTAGCCCTTATGGCTACACCTTC	CASSPWDRGSPYGYTF
TRBV2	NA	TRBJ1-5	many	TGTGCCAGCAGTGTCATAGGGGTAGGACAGCCCCAGCATTTT	CASSVIGVGQPQHF
TRBV18	NA	TRBJ2-1	few	TGTGCCAGCTCACCGACCCCGGGACTTGAATACAATGAGCAGTTCTTC	CASSPTPGLEYNEQFF
TRBV5-5	NA	TRBJ2-7	few	TGTGCCAGCAGCTTTGGGCAGGGGGGGACCTACGAGCAGTACTTC	CASSFGQGGTYEQYF
TRBV29-1	NA	TRBJ2-5	few	TGCAGCGGAGAGCGGGTGGGAGAGACCCAGTACTTC	CSGERVGETQYF
TRBV10-3	TRBD1	TRBJ2-1	many	TGTGCCATCAGACGAGGGGACAGGGGTAGTGAGCAGTTCTTC	CAIRRGDRGSEQFF
TRBV7-7	NA	TRBJ1-1	NA	TGTGCTAGCAGCTCCGAACGAGGCACTGAAGCTTTCTTT	CASSSERGTEAFF
TRBV28	NA	TRBJ2-1	many	TGTGCCAGCAGAGCCCACTCACAGGGAAACAATGAGCAGTTCTTC	CASRAHSQGNNEQFF
TRBV3-1	TRBD2	TRBJ2-7	few	TGTGCCAGCAGCCAAGGGACTAGGGACCACCCGCAGTACTTC	CASSQGTRDHPQYF
TRBV6-1	TRBD2	TRBJ2-5	many	TGTGCCAGCACCCCCAGCGGGAGGGCTCGAGAGACCCAGTACTTC	CASTPSGRARETQYF
TRBV27	TRBD1	TRBJ1-3	many	TGTGCCAGCAGTACCCGGTCAGGGGGCGTCGGAAACACCATATATTTT	CASSTRSGGVGNTIYF
TRBV7-9	NA	TRBJ1-1	many	TGTGCCAGCAGCTTAAGGGTGGGGGTCAACACTGAAGCTTTCTTT	CASSLRVGVNTEAFF
TRBV30	NA	TRBJ2-5	many	TGTGCCTGGAGTACCGTAGGGCCAGAGACCCAGTACTTC	CAWSTVGPETQYF
TRBV27	NA	TRBJ2-1	many	TGTGCCAGCAGTCCCCCAGGCAGAGCTGGGGGTGAGCAGTTCTTC	CASSPPGRAGGEQFF
TRBV2	NA	TRBJ2-1	many	TGTGCCAGCAGTGATTGGGGGCGGGAGACTCGCAATGAGCAGTTCTTC	CASSDWGRETRNEQFF
TRBV29-1	NA	TRBJ2-7	NA	TGCAGCGTTGAAGATTCCAAGGGCATGAGGTACGAGCAGTACTTC	CSVEDSKGMRYEQYF
TRBV2	TRBD2	TRBJ2-1	many	TGTGCCAGCAGTGAACTCGGTAGCGGGAGTGTCTACAATGAGCAGTTCTTC	CASSELGSGSVYNEQFF
TRBV28	NA	TRBJ2-5	many	TGTGCCAGCAGTCCTCTCCGGCCGGGCGGGGAGACCCAGTACTTC	CASSPLRPGGETQYF
TRBV28	NA	TRBJ2-7	many	TGTGCCAGCAGTTCTCAGCCCCGCGGATCCTACGAGCAGTACTTC	CASSSQPRGSYEQYF
TRBV11-2	TRBD2	TRBJ2-3	few	TGTGCCAGCAGCCAAGCACTAGCGGCTACGCAGTATTTT	CASSQALAATQYF
TRBV7-2	TRBD2	TRBJ2-2	few	TGTGCCAGCAGCTCGGCGGGGGGACTAGCGGGACTGGCCGGGGAGCTGTTTTTT	CASSSAGGLAGLAGELFF
TRBV12-5	NA	TRBJ2-1	many	TGTGCTAGTGGTTTTTTATTAAGGAATCCCCACTCCTACAATGAGCAGTTCTTC	CASGFLLRNPHSYNEQFF
TRBV7-2	NA	TRBJ2-1	many	TGTGCCAGCAGCTTAGGTGGGAGGTCTAGGAATGAGCAGTTCTTC	CASSLGGRSRNEQFF
TRBV6-1	NA	TRBJ2-7	many	TGTGCCAGCACCGGCGGCGGCAGGGTCTACGAGCAGTACTTC	CASTGGGRVYEQYF
TRBV20-1	NA	TRBJ1-2	NA	TGCAGTGCTCAACGTACAGTCCCTCCTTATGGCTACACCTTC	CSAQRTVPPYGYTF
TRBV3-1	TRBD1	TRBJ2-7	many	TGTGCCAGCAGCCAAGCGGGGACAGGGAAAGGGTACGAGCAGTACTTC	CASSQAGTGKGYEQYF
TRBV18	NA	TRBJ2-3	many	TGTGCCAGCTCACCACGTTCTTTAGGCAGTGATACGCAGTATTTT	CASSPRSLGSDTQYF
TRBV19	NA	TRBJ1-1	few	TGTGCCAGTAACCCCAACAGGGTGGTCACTGAAGCTTTCTTT	CASNPNRVVTEAFF
TRBV12-3/TRBV12-4	TRBD1	TRBJ1-3	many	TGTGCCAGCAGCGAGACAGGGCGCCGGGGAAACACCATATATTTT	CASSETGRRGNTIYF
TRBV4-3	TRBD1	TRBJ2-7	NA	TGCGCCAGCAGCCAAGACGGAAGCGGGACAGGGGGCGACGAGCAGTACTTC	CASSQDGSGTGGDEQYF
TRBV2	NA	TRBJ2-7	many	TGTGCCAGCAGTGTTCCGCTCGAGCAGTACTTC	CASSVPLEQYF
TRBV3-1	NA	TRBJ2-3	many	TGTGCCAGCAGCCAAACTGGGAGCTTCACAGATACGCAGTATTTT	CASSQTGSFTDTQYF
TRBV7-3	NA	TRBJ2-7	many	TGTGCCAGCAGCCTAGGGGAGAACTACGAGCAGTACTTC	CASSLGENYEQYF
TRBV2	NA	TRBJ2-5	few	TGTGCCAGCAGTGAGGAGTCAGGGTTGGAAGAGACCCAGTACTTC	CASSEESGLEETQYF
TRBV4-1	TRBD2	TRBJ2-7	NA	TGCGCCAGCAGCCCCTGGGCGCCTAGCGGGAGTTTCGAGCAGTACTTC	CASSPWAPSGSFEQYF
TRBV29-1	NA	TRBJ1-1	NA	TGCAGCGTTGAGTGGTTGGGGGAAAAAGCTTTCTTT	CSVEWLGEKAFF
TRBV12-3/TRBV12-4	NA	TRBJ1-1	many	TGTGCCAGCAGTTTGGGAGCGAACAGCCGATCAGCTTTCTTT	CASSLGANSRSAFF
TRBV18	NA	TRBJ1-1	many	TGTGCCAGCTCACCACCGGGGGGGATGAACACTGAAGCTTTCTTT	CASSPPGGMNTEAFF
TRBV9	TRBD2	TRBJ2-7	NA	TGTGCCAGCAGCCAGACTAGCGGGACACCCGAGCAGTACTTC	CASSQTSGTPEQYF
TRBV2	TRBD1	TRBJ1-5	NA	TGTGCCAGCAGTAAGAGACAGGGGGCAATTCAGCCCCAGCATTTT	CASSKRQGAIQPQHF
TRBV7-2	TRBD2	TRBJ2-7	many	TGTGCCAGCAGCTCGGGGACTAGCGGAGCCCCCTACGAGCAGTACTTC	CASSSGTSGAPYEQYF
TRBV6-5	NA	TRBJ1-1	many	TGTGCCAGCAGTTACTCGTGGGGGGAGGCGGCTTTCTTT	CASSYSWGEAAFF
TRBV28	TRBD1	TRBJ2-7	NA	TGTGCCAGCAGTTTCCGCGGGACAGGGGGCGCAACGAACGAGCAGTACTTC	CASSFRGTGGATNEQYF